The 29 T cell receptor beta chains below were found in one sample sequenced in a study of blood T cells in healthy people across ages. A second PCR of about 7 to 12 cycles used a sample-barcoded 5' primer and a J-beta primer mix. Using its own MiXCR run on the 5' RACE reads, TCRdb lists one record per CDR3 protein. The sample has approximately 940,000 distinct CDR3 sequences, roughly 43% seen once. Sequenced material: blood. Receptors were obtained from a man between 25 and 39 years old in good health.

This clonotype showed up just once. The CDR3 coding sequence is TGTGCCAGCAGTTGGGGACAGGCCCTCACAGATACGCAGTATTTT. Translated, it gives CASSWGQALTDTQYF. The chain links TRBV6-5 to TRBJ2-3, with TRBD1 matching over 8 bases. With 4 bases clipped from V and 2 bases from J, the junction kept 5 bases outside the gene matches. The CDR3 has 15 residues. Germline lookup yields CDR1 MNHEY and CDR2 SVGAGI.

The chain employs TRBV29-1 and TRBJ2-1, with D perhaps matching TRBD1 (6 bases). This CDR3 is built from 12 residues. Germline V gene data show CDR1 as SQVTM and CDR2 as ANQGSEA. V dropped 7 bases and J dropped 9 bases, with 16 bases sitting between them. For the CDR3, the DNA is TGCAGCGCGCGAGGGGGAAGGGCTGAGCAGTTCTTC. Its translation: CSARGGRAEQFF.

The rearrangement links TRBV20-1 to TRBJ2-3; D is undetermined. This CDR3 region has 11 residues. Trimming removed 4 bases from V and 6 bases from J, with 8 bases in between. Germline-derived CDR1 and CDR2 are DFQATT and SNEGSKA (reference sequence). This CDR3 is CSATGYDTQYF. For the CDR3, the DNA is TGCAGTGCTACAGGATACGATACGCAGTATTTT.

CDR3 protein: CASSSHRGSGNEQYF. The CDR3 DNA reads TGTGCCAGCAGTTCCCACAGGGGGAGTGGCAACGAGCAGTACTTC. The chain recombines TRBV27 with TRBJ2-7; 8 nucleotides agree with TRBD1. CDR1 MNHEY and CDR2 SMNVEV come from the germline V gene (reference sequence). The CDR3 runs to 15 residues. Trimming at V came to 4 bases and at J to 5 bases, leaving 10 bases not matched to a gene.

This clonotype was counted once. A much larger clone lies a single base off, so this may be a read error. V and J are TRBV6-1 and TRBJ2-5; D remains unclear. CDR3 size: 19 residues. Germline CDR1 reads MNHNS; CDR2 reads SASEGT. The CDR3 reads CVSSDLLVGGWRSQETQYF. CDR3 DNA sequence: TGTGTCAGCAGTGACCTTTTGGTGGGTGGCTGGCGCTCACAAGAGACCCAGTACTTC.

This clonotype was found once. The chain is built from TRBV29-1 and TRBJ2-7, with 9 bases matching TRBD1. Gene TRBJ2-5 matches the end of the DNA better, so the J call may be wrong. This CDR3 is built from 15 residues. Looked up from germline, CDR1 is SQVTM and CDR2 is ANQGSEA. The CDR3 sequence is CSVENRGRDKETQYF. The CDR3 coding sequence is TGCAGCGTTGAAAACAGGGGGCGAGATAAAGAGACCCAGTACTTC.

J is TRBJ2-3 and V is TRBV30; possible D gene TRBD1, 6 bases. V was cut by 5 bases and J by 0 bases, with 9 bases left in between. There are 13 residues in the CDR3. Germline lookup yields CDR1 GTSNPN and CDR2 SVGIG (reference sequence). The CDR3 here is CAWGQTSTDTQYF. CDR3 nucleotides: TGTGCCTGGGGACAGACTAGCACAGATACGCAGTATTTT.

The V gene is TRBV3-1, the J gene TRBJ1-2; D perhaps matches TRBD1 (5 bases). The V end lost 4 bases, the J end lost 3 bases, and 15 bases lay between the germline ends. Germline lookup yields CDR1 LGHDT and CDR2 YNNKEL (reference sequence). The CDR3 spans 15 residues. CDR3 residues: CASSPPGGGYYGYTF. CDR3 sequence (DNA): TGTGCCAGCAGCCCCCCCGGGGGGGGTTACTATGGCTACACCTTC.

This chain joins TRBV4-2 and TRBJ1-1, with D unresolved. The germline V gene encodes CDR1 LGHNA and CDR2 YNFKEQ. The CDR3 runs 16 residues. Trimming stripped 4 bases from V and 0 bases from J, with 15 bases between. The CDR3 DNA reads as TGTGCCAGCAGCCTCGGTGCAGTAGTCATGAACACTGAAGCTTTCTTT. The encoded protein is CASSLGAVVMNTEAFF.

J is TRBJ2-1 and V is TRBV27, with 8 bases fitting TRBD1. Near its end, the DNA agrees better with TRBJ2-7, so the J call may be wrong. This CDR3 has 17 residues. Germline V gene lookup returns CDR1 MNHEY and CDR2 SMNVEV (reference sequence). CDR3 in DNA: TGTGCCAGCAGCCCTATTTTCCGGACAGGGTTGACTAACGAGCAGTACTTC. Its protein product is CASSPIFRTGLTNEQYF.

This clonotype was recorded only once. One end of the junction does not line up with germline, which may come from a read error. The gene calls are TRBV5-1 and TRBJ2-5; the match to TRBD2 covers 7 bases. Per germline, CDR1 SGHRS and CDR2 YFSETQ. The CDR3 spans 13 residues. The CDR3, as DNA: TGCGCCAGCAACGTGGGGAGCGGGGAGACCCAGTCCTTC. Amino acid sequence: CASNVGSGETQSF.

V gene TRBV7-2 combines with J gene TRBJ1-1; 9 bases are a match to TRBD1. Germline V CDR1 and CDR2: SGHTA, FQGNSA. V trimming: 2 bases; J trimming: 3 bases; junction bases outside the gene matches: 7. The CDR3 is made up of 16 amino acids. This CDR3 is CASSLLDRGPYTEAFF. Here the CDR3 DNA reads TGTGCCAGCAGCTTATTGGACAGGGGCCCCTACACTGAAGCTTTCTTT.

Ten or more counts support this clonotype. The V and J genes are TRBV12-3 or TRBV12-4 and TRBJ1-2; no clear D gene. Trimming left V 3 bases short and J 4 bases short, with 9 bases between. This CDR3 is 13 amino acids long. The CDR3 loop reads CASSLGGPYGYTF. The DNA for the CDR3 is TGTGCCAGCAGTTTGGGAGGACCCTATGGCTACACCTTC.

Of note for this clonotype: At one end, the junction sequence differs from germline, possibly due to a read error. The CDR3 is CASSWRGTDTQYF. CDR3 DNA: TGTGCTAGCAGCTGGAGAGGCACAGATACGCAGTATTTT. V and J are TRBV11-3 and TRBJ2-3; D call uncertain. This CDR3 is built from 13 residues. Germline loops: CDR1 SGHNT, CDR2 YENEEA.

The chain uses TRBV20-1 and TRBJ1-6, with D perhaps TRBD1 (5 bases). Trimming removed 1 base from V and 6 bases from J, with 13 bases in between. This CDR3 has 15 residues. The germline V gene encodes CDR1 DFQATT and CDR2 SNEGSKA (reference sequence). The chain's CDR3 is CSARGGRTLNSPLHF. CDR3 DNA sequence: TGCAGTGCTAGAGGGGGCAGAACTCTTAATTCACCCCTCCACTTT.

The rearrangement uses TRBV4-1 and TRBJ1-5, with unresolved D. Germline-derived CDR1 and CDR2 are MGHRA and YSYEKL. The CDR3 length is 15 residues. V was shortened by 5 bases and J by 5 bases, with 16 bases between the two germline ends. Here the CDR3 DNA reads TGCGCCAGCAGCAGAGCGGTTAATCCCGATCAGCCCCAGCATTTT. It codes for CASSRAVNPDQPQHF.

The V call is TRBV7-8, the J call TRBJ2-5, with TRBD2 as a possible D gene (6 bases). The end of the DNA aligns better with TRBJ2-7, so the J call may be wrong. This CDR3 has 16 amino acids. Germline V gene sequence: CDR1 SGHVS, CDR2 FQNEAQ. The CDR3 nucleotides read TGTGCCAGCAGCTTAAGTAGCGCGGGGCGCTGGGACGAGCAGTACTTC. Translated: CASSLSSAGRWDEQYF.

In its sample, this clonotype was seen a few times. The V and J genes are TRBV10-3 and TRBJ1-6; a weak D match, TRBD1 (6 bases). V was shortened by 7 bases and J by 10 bases, with 20 bases between the two germline ends. This CDR3 spans 15 amino acids. The germline gives CDR1 ENHRY, CDR2 SYGVKD. CDR3 nucleotide sequence: TGTGCCATCACTCCGGGACATATTAGTGAATCACCCCTCCACTTT. Translation: CAITPGHISESPLHF.

V is TRBV11-2 and J is TRBJ2-1, with 10 bases lining up with TRBD2. This CDR3 region has 16 residues. The trim removed 2 bases at V and 8 bases at J, leaving 9 bases unmatched. Per the germline V gene, CDR1 is SGHAT and CDR2 is FQNNGV. DNA for the CDR3: TGTGCCAGCAGCTTACCCGGCGCGCTAGCGGGGGATGAGCAGTTCTTC. It yields the protein CASSLPGALAGDEQFF. The entire variable domain, with the rest obtained from reference TRBV11-2 and TRBJ2-1, is as follows: EAGVAQSPRYKIIEKRQSVAFWCNPISGHATLYWYQQILGQGPKLLIQFQNNGVVDDSQLPKDRFSAERLKGVDSTLKIQPAKLEDSAVYLCASSLPGALAGDEQFFGPGTRLTVL.

This clonotype was seen a handful of times. The V gene is TRBV30, the J gene TRBJ2-7, with 7 bases lining up with TRBD1. V trimming: 3 bases; J trimming: 9 bases; junction bases outside the gene matches: 8. Germline CDR1 reads GTSNPN; CDR2 reads SVGIG (reference sequence). The CDR3 loop spans 12 amino acids. The CDR3 DNA is TGTGCCTGGAGACCACAGGGGTTAAGGCAGTACTTC. It translates to CAWRPQGLRQYF.

The rearrangement joins TRBV7-8 to TRBJ1-1; no clear D. Germline assignment: CDR1 SGHVS and CDR2 FQNEAQ. This CDR3 comprises 14 residues. Trimming pared 5 bases from V and 1 base from J, leaving 11 bases between. CDR3 amino acids: CASSPAGWNTEAFF. CDR3 coding DNA: TGTGCCAGCAGCCCGGCGGGATGGAACACTGAAGCTTTCTTT.

DNA of the CDR3: TGTGCCAGCAGCCCCGGGGACAGGGGAGGGAAAAATGAGCAGTTCTTC. As protein: CASSPGDRGGKNEQFF. This chain links TRBV11-2 with TRBJ2-1; 10 nucleotides align to TRBD1. The CDR3 consists of 16 residues. V lost 5 bases and J lost 7; bases outside the gene matches: 11. CDR1 is SGHAT, CDR2 FQNNGV, per germline.

The table lists this clonotype with a few counts. This chain connects TRBV18 to TRBJ1-2; 7 nucleotides align to TRBD1. The CDR3 spans 14 residues. The germline V gene encodes CDR1 KGHSH and CDR2 LQKENI. The junction had 9 bases not matched to a gene; V was cut back by 3 bases and J by 8 bases. CDR3 in DNA: TGTGCCAGCTCACCCGGAGTAGGGGGCGAAGGCTACACCTTC. Amino acid sequence: CASSPGVGGEGYTF.

The CDR3 DNA is TGTGCCAGCAGTGAATGGGGGAATGGCAATCAGCCCCAGCATTTT. Translating it yields CASSEWGNGNQPQHF. This chain links TRBV12-3 or TRBV12-4 with TRBJ1-5, with D perhaps matching TRBD1 (5 bases). CDR3 size: 15 residues. V lost 5 bases and J 2 bases, leaving 13 bases between the germline ends.

CDR3 coding DNA: TGTGCCAGCAGCTCACAGAGGACAGGGGAGCTGTTTTTT. It codes for CASSSQRTGELFF. This chain links TRBV7-2 with TRBJ2-2, with D possibly matching TRBD1 (5 bases). Per the germline V gene, CDR1 is SGHTA and CDR2 is FQGNSA. Trimming left V 4 bases short and J 8 bases short, with 11 bases between. The CDR3 runs 13 residues.

A word on this clonotype: A much larger clone differs by one base, so this may be a read error. CDR3 DNA sequence: TGTGCCAGCAGTTCGGTCCAGGGGTCCTACAATGGGCAGTTCTTC. It is translated as CASSSVQGSYNGQFF. This chain links TRBV12-3 or TRBV12-4 with TRBJ2-1, with D maybe TRBD1 (6 bases). This CDR3 is built from 15 residues.

The V call is TRBV20-1, the J call TRBJ2-3; D not certain. Trimming stripped 0 bases from V and 2 bases from J, with 9 bases between. CDR1 and CDR2 from the germline V gene are DFQATT and SNEGSKA (reference sequence). The CDR3 extends over 14 amino acids. The CDR3 DNA follows: TGCAGTGCTAGAGAGGACCCGGCCACAGATACGCAGTATTTT. Protein product: CSAREDPATDTQYF.

The chain employs TRBV28 and TRBJ2-5; tentatively, D is TRBD2 (6 bases). This CDR3 spans 15 amino acids. The V gene lost 8 bases and the J gene lost 6 bases, with 22 bases spanning the gap. Germline lookup yields CDR1 MDHEN and CDR2 SYDVKM. The DNA of the CDR3 is TGTGCCAGCGGGACGCGGGGAGTAGGGAAAAAGACCCAGTACTTC. Its protein is CASGTRGVGKKTQYF.

The chain recombines TRBV9 with TRBJ2-3; D is uncertain. Per the germline V gene, CDR1 is SGDLS and CDR2 is YYNGEE. This CDR3 contains 14 residues. The V end lost 0 bases, the J end lost 4 bases, and 9 bases lay between the germline ends. This CDR3 reads CASSVAPAPDTQYF. The CDR3 DNA follows: TGTGCCAGCAGCGTAGCCCCGGCCCCAGATACGCAGTATTTT.